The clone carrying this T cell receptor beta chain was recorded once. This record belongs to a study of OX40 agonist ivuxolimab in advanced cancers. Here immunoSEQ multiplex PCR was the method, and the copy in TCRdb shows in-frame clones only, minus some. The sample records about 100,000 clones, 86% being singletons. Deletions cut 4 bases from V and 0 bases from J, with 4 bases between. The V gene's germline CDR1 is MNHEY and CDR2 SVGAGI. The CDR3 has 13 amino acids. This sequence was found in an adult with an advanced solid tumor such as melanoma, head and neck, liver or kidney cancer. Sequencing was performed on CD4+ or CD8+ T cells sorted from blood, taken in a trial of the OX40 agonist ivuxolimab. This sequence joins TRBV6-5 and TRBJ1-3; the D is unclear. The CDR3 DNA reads TGTGCCAGCAGTTTCGCCTCTGGAAACACCATATATTTT. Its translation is CASSFASGNTIYF.